Below are 2 T cell receptor beta chains sequenced from a single sample in a study of CD8 T cells in ankylosing spondylitis. TCRdb re-analysed the 5' RACE reads in MiXCR, keeping a single row per CDR3 protein. The sample contains about 360,000 distinct CDR3 sequences, 20% to 25% of which appear only once. Material: blood, either unsorted or a sorted T cell fraction (not recorded which). The receptors originated from a male donor with ankylosing spondylitis or in good health (not recorded which).

The J gene is TRBJ2-5, the V gene TRBV13; 10 bases map to TRBD1. The germline V gene encodes CDR1 PRHDT and CDR2 FYEKMQ (reference sequence). The V segment lost 5 bases and the J segment 3 bases; nucleotides outside the gene matches: 6. The CDR3 is made up of 15 amino acids. The CDR3: CASSTRQGAEETQYF. CDR3 DNA sequence: TGTGCCAGCAGCACCAGACAGGGGGCGGAAGAGACCCAGTACTTC.

This clonotype was picked up a small number of times. CDR3 loop: CAWVPPGRTGELFF. CDR3 nucleotide sequence: TGTGCCTGGGTACCTCCAGGGCGGACCGGGGAGCTGTTTTTT. The V call is TRBV30, the J call TRBJ2-2; TRBD1 might be the D (5 bases). The CDR3 is 14 amino acids. Germline V gene lookup returns CDR1 GTSNPN and CDR2 SVGIG (reference sequence). V lost 5 bases and J 5 bases, leaving 15 bases between the germline ends. The full variable domain, in which reference TRBV30 and TRBJ2-2 provide the parts outside the CDR3, is SQTIHQWPATLVQPVGSPLSLECTVEGTSNPNLYWYRQAAGRGLQLLFYSVGIGQISSEVPQNLSASRPQDRQFILSSKKLLLSDSGFYLCAWVPPGRTGELFFGEGSRLTVL.